The clone carrying this T cell receptor (beta chain) was recorded a few times. The CDR3 length is 15 residues. Looked up from germline, CDR1 is DFQATT and CDR2 is SNEGSKA (reference sequence). The ends were cut back, 0 bases at V and 10 bases at J, with 16 bases in the middle. TCRdb analysed the reads with MiXCR anew, one entry per CDR3 protein. The top ten hold roughly 7.3% of the sample, which has fewer than 250,000 distinct CDR3 sequences, 25% to 30% seen once. The data were obtained in a study of kidney transplant recipient with SARS-CoV-2 infection. Sample: a blood sample, taken at baseline and around day 120 from a kidney transplant recipient. The sequence was collected from a male patient aged 25-45 years who had COVID-19 and was a kidney transplant recipient. Some of these T cells may belong to the graft donor. The V gene is TRBV20-1, the J gene TRBJ1-6; D ambiguous. The CDR3 protein is CSARDIFRVFSPLHF. The CDR3 DNA reads as TGCAGTGCTAGAGATATATTTAGGGTCTTCTCACCCCTCCACTTT.